The 27 T cell receptor beta chains in this list originate from one sample, sequenced in a study of human thymus T cells. Libraries were prepared by immunoSEQ multiplex PCR; TCRdb keeps only in-frame clonotypes and omits some of them. The sample contains approximately 70,000 clones, 85% to 95% of which appear only once. Resections obtained during corrective heart surgery supplied the thymus tissue. Material for sequencing was thymus tissue. These receptors were collected from a girl in the first two years of life with a congenital heart defect but otherwise immunologically healthy.

This chain links TRBV2 with TRBJ1-5; D is uncertain. Germline CDR1 reads SNHLY; CDR2 reads FYNNEI. This CDR3 comprises 19 residues. V shed 6 bases and J shed 0 bases, with 24 bases lying between them. Written as DNA, the CDR3 is TGTGCCAGCAGCAATGGGAAAGGCGCGCTGGTCTATAGCAATCAGCCCCAGCATTTT. Translation: CASSNGKGALVYSNQPQHF.

The chain has TRBV5-1 and TRBJ2-1, with a weak D call TRBD2 (6 bases). Trimming cost V 0 bases and J 0 bases, with 7 bases left between them. The CDR3 runs 15 residues. The germline V gene has CDR1 SGHRS and CDR2 YFSETQ. This CDR3 is CASSLGGGSYNEQFF. CDR3 in DNA: TGCGCCAGCAGCTTGGGGGGAGGCTCCTACAATGAGCAGTTCTTC. Full variable domain (rest looked up from reference TRBV5-1 and TRBJ2-1): KAGVTQTPRYLIKTRGQQVTLSCSPISGHRSVSWYQQTPGQGLQFLFEYFSETQRNKGNFPGRFSGRQFSNSRSEMNVSTLELGDSALYLCASSLGGGSYNEQFFGPGTRLTVL.

V and J are TRBV12-2 and TRBJ2-1; the table gives TRBD1 as D, unverified against the DNA. TRBV12-2 counts as a pseudogene. The CDR3 sequence is 21 residues long. Here the CDR3 reads CASREGYLGTGALSSYNEQFF. In DNA, the CDR3 is TGTGCAAGTCGCGAAGGATATCTCGGGACAGGGGCCCTCAGCTCCTACAATGAGCAGTTCTTC.

This clone has just a few counts. This chain connects TRBV29-1 to TRBJ2-1; 7 positions agree with TRBD2. After removal of 4 bases from V and 3 bases from J, the junction contained 9 bases not matched to a gene. The CDR3 runs 15 residues. Per the germline V gene, CDR1 is SQVTM and CDR2 is ANQGSEA. The CDR3 reads CSVARRGDHYNEQFF. The DNA for the CDR3 is TGCAGCGTTGCGAGACGGGGGGACCACTACAATGAGCAGTTCTTC.

CDR3 amino acids: CASSQRTGEENIQYF. The DNA of the CDR3 is TGTGCCAGCAGCCAGCGGACGGGAGAGGAAAACATTCAGTACTTC. The chain uses TRBV14 and TRBJ2-4; weak D call: TRBD2 (6 bases). Germline CDR1 is SGHDN and CDR2 is FVKESK. V dropped 3 bases and J dropped 5 bases, with 14 bases sitting between them. This CDR3 comprises 15 residues.

J is TRBJ1-5 and V is TRBV5-5, with 7 bases aligning to TRBD1. Germline loops: CDR1 SGHKS, CDR2 YYEKEE (reference sequence). Trimming cost V 4 bases and J 0 bases; bases outside gene matches: 10. CDR3 length: 17 amino acids. The CDR3 nucleotides read TGTGCCAGCAGCAAAACCTCAGGGGGATATAGCAATCAGCCCCAGCATTTT. This translates into CASSKTSGGYSNQPQHF. The entire variable domain, with the rest obtained from reference TRBV5-5 and TRBJ1-5, is as follows: DAGVTQSPTHLIKTRGQQVTLRCSPISGHKSVSWYQQVLGQGPQFIFQYYEKEERGRGNFPDRFSARQFPNYSSELNVNALLLGDSALYLCASSKTSGGYSNQPQHFGDGTRLSIL.

The J gene is TRBJ2-7, the V gene TRBV4-1, with 10 bases matching TRBD2. V dropped 0 bases and J dropped 2; count of bases not matched to a gene: 7. In germline, CDR1 is MGHRA, CDR2 YSYEKL. The length of the CDR3 is 17 residues. The CDR3 DNA follows: TGCGCCAGCAGCCAAGATCATCTAGCGGGAGTTCCCTACGAGCAGTACTTC. Protein sequence: CASSQDHLAGVPYEQYF.

The rearrangement joins TRBV6-4 to TRBJ2-3; TRBD2 matches at 8 bases. The germline gives CDR1 MRHNA, CDR2 SNTAGT. After removal of 2 bases from V and 2 bases from J, the junction contained 12 bases not matched to a gene. CDR3 length: 18 residues. The CDR3 region is CASSDRGSGISYTDTQYF. CDR3 nucleotide sequence: TGTGCCAGCAGTGACAGGGGTAGCGGGATATCCTACACAGATACGCAGTATTTT.

The DNA for the CDR3 is TGTGCCAGCAGCGCGAACGGGACTAGCGGGAACAATGAGCAGTTCTTC. The encoded protein is CASSANGTSGNNEQFF. The chain links TRBV11-3 to TRBJ2-1; 13 nucleotides line up with TRBD2. CDR3 length equals 16 residues. From germline, CDR1 is SGHNT and CDR2 YENEEA. The trim removed 5 bases at V and 5 bases at J, leaving 6 bases unmatched.

The chain is built from TRBV4-1 and TRBJ1-1; perhaps TRBD1 as D (5 bases). V was clipped by 1 base and J by 4 bases, with 10 bases between them. The CDR3 is 14 amino acids. The germline gives CDR1 MGHRA, CDR2 YSYEKL. The CDR3 is CASSQGVGGTEAFF. In nucleotides, the CDR3 is TGCGCCAGCAGCCAAGGCGTGGGGGGCACTGAAGCTTTCTTT.

The rearrangement links TRBV7-2 to TRBJ2-5; 7 bases are a match to TRBD2. In germline, CDR1 is SGHTA, CDR2 FQGNSA. This CDR3 is 15 amino acids long. V was clipped by 1 base and J by 5 bases; unmatched bases: 7. CDR3 amino acids: CASSLGGGSGETQYF. The CDR3 DNA reads as TGTGCCAGCAGCTTAGGTGGCGGGAGTGGGGAGACCCAGTACTTC.

The J gene is TRBJ1-1, the V gene TRBV10-1; 8 bases are shared with TRBD1. The J segment lost 4 bases and the V segment lost 5 bases, leaving 27 bases of the junction unmatched. The CDR3 covers 21 residues. Germline lookup yields CDR1 WNHNN and CDR2 SYGVQD (reference sequence). CDR3 amino acids: CASSPARDRSFTPRLGTEAFF. For the CDR3, the DNA is TGCGCCAGCAGTCCCGCCCGGGACAGGAGCTTCACCCCCAGACTGGGCACTGAAGCTTTCTTT.

This clone was observed once. The gene calls are TRBV18 and TRBJ2-5, with D unresolved. Germline CDR1 and CDR2: KGHSH and LQKENI. Trimming cost V 3 bases and J 0 bases, with 8 bases left between them. The CDR3 extends over 14 amino acids. This CDR3 reads CASSPYSNQETQYF. The CDR3, as DNA: TGTGCCAGCTCACCTTATTCTAACCAAGAGACCCAGTACTTC.

The chain uses TRBV18 and TRBJ2-2, with 9 positions matching TRBD1. CDR1 KGHSH and CDR2 LQKENI come from the germline V gene. Germline trimming cut 3 bases from V and 4 bases from J; bases unmatched to any gene: 9. The CDR3 is made up of 17 amino acids. The CDR3 nucleotides read TGTGCCAGCTCACCCAACCCGGACAGGGGTCTCACCGGGGAGCTGTTTTTT. It specifies CASSPNPDRGLTGELFF.

V and J are TRBV14 and TRBJ2-7, with unresolved D. Deletions cut 0 bases from V and 3 bases from J, with 21 bases between. Germline V gene data show CDR1 as SGHDN and CDR2 as FVKESK. The CDR3 consists of 18 residues. CDR3 residues: CASSQDSIGGNSIYEQYF. The CDR3 DNA reads as TGTGCCAGCAGCCAAGATTCCATTGGCGGAAACTCGATCTACGAGCAGTACTTC.

V usage is TRBV5-8 and J usage is TRBJ2-7; tentatively, D is TRBD2 (5 bases). This CDR3 contains 15 residues. Germline CDR1 is SGHTS and CDR2 is YDEGEE. Trimming shortened V by 4 bases and J by 3 bases, and 17 bases separated the two germline ends. The CDR3 region is CASSGLGIRDYEQYF. CDR3 DNA sequence: TGTGCCAGCAGCGGGTTGGGTATCCGGGACTACGAGCAGTACTTC.

V is TRBV15 and J is TRBJ1-1; the match to TRBD1 covers 10 bases. The V and J ends lost 3 bases and 4 bases, in that order; junction bases with no gene match: 2. The CDR3 runs to 14 residues. Per the germline V gene, CDR1 is LNHNV and CDR2 is YYDKDF (reference sequence). As DNA, the CDR3 is TGTGCCACCAGCAGGCGACAGGGGGCCACTGAAGCTTTCTTT. As protein: CATSRRQGATEAFF.

This chain joins TRBV19 and TRBJ2-3; D may match TRBD1 or TRBD2 (5 bases each). The CDR3 sequence is 17 residues long. Germline V lookup: CDR1 LNHDA, CDR2 SQIVND (reference sequence). V gave up 1 base and J gave up 0 bases, with 14 bases separating them. The CDR3 spells CASSIARGRVSTDTQYF. CDR3 nucleotides: TGTGCCAGTAGTATAGCGAGGGGAAGGGTTAGCACAGATACGCAGTATTTT.

This chain joins TRBV4-3 and TRBJ1-2; D perhaps matches TRBD1 (6 bases). Germline CDR1 is LGHNA and CDR2 is YSLEER. This CDR3 region has 18 residues. The V and J ends lost 0 bases and 1 base respectively, with 18 bases between them. CDR3 bases: TGCGCCAGCAGCCAAGACGGGGAGGCCAGGGGATGTAACTATGGCTACACCTTC. Its protein is CASSQDGEARGCNYGYTF.

The CDR3 is CASSPSRTTASADTQYF. In DNA form, the CDR3 reads TGTGCCAGCAGTCCATCCAGGACTACGGCCTCGGCAGATACGCAGTATTTT. V and J are TRBV27 and TRBJ2-3; possibly TRBD2 for D (6 bases). The CDR3 contains 17 residues. The germline gives CDR1 MNHEY, CDR2 SMNVEV (reference sequence). Trimming stripped 5 bases from V and 4 bases from J, with 22 bases between.

J is TRBJ2-2 and V is TRBV28; 11 bases are shared with TRBD1. The CDR3 is made up of 19 amino acids. The V and J ends lost 6 bases and 1 base, in that order; junction bases with no gene match: 13. Looked up from germline, CDR1 is MDHEN and CDR2 is SYDVKM. The CDR3 region is CASRRNRDRGLENTGELFF. The CDR3 DNA is TGTGCCAGCAGAAGAAACCGGGACAGGGGGTTAGAGAACACCGGGGAGCTGTTTTTT. Filled out from reference TRBV28 and TRBJ2-2, the complete variable domain reads DVKVTQSSRYLVKRTGEKVFLECVQDMDHENMFWYRQDPGLGLRLIYFSYDVKMKEKGDIPEGYSVSREKKERFSLILESASTNQTSMYLCASRRNRDRGLENTGELFFGEGSRLTVL.

Written as DNA, the CDR3 is TGTGCCAGCAGCCAACCCCCCGAGGGGACCCAGTACTTC. Its translation: CASSQPPEGTQYF. The chain is built from TRBV14 and TRBJ2-5; D is perhaps TRBD2 (5 bases). The CDR3 runs to 13 residues. Germline V gene lookup returns CDR1 SGHDN and CDR2 FVKESK. With 2 bases removed from V and 7 bases from J, the gap between germline ends came to 11 bases.

The V gene is TRBV28, the J gene TRBJ2-5; D is possibly TRBD1 (6 bases). This CDR3 is 16 amino acids long. The germline gives CDR1 MDHEN, CDR2 SYDVKM. V lost 5 bases and J 5 bases, leaving 21 bases between the germline ends. The CDR3 region is CASSLITGWPVETQYF. The CDR3 DNA follows: TGTGCCAGCAGTCTAATTACAGGGTGGCCCGTGGAGACCCAGTACTTC. The full variable domain, with the rest looked up from reference TRBV28 and TRBJ2-5, is DVKVTQSSRYLVKRTGEKVFLECVQDMDHENMFWYRQDPGLGLRLIYFSYDVKMKEKGDIPEGYSVSREKKERFSLILESASTNQTSMYLCASSLITGWPVETQYFGPGTRLLVL.

CDR3 in amino acids: CASSEGRGPNTEAFF. In nucleotides, the CDR3 is TGTGCCAGCAGTGAGGGAAGGGGTCCGAACACTGAAGCTTTCTTT. This chain connects TRBV2 to TRBJ1-1, with D possibly TRBD1 on 5 matching bases. The CDR3 is made up of 15 amino acids. V lost 3 bases to trimming and J lost 1 base, with 12 bases between them. Germline V gene sequence: CDR1 SNHLY, CDR2 FYNNEI.

The V gene is TRBV5-6, the J gene TRBJ2-7, with 8 nucleotides matching TRBD2. Trimming took 4 bases from V and 0 from J; bases not matched to a gene: 18. The CDR3 is made up of 19 amino acids. Looked up from germline, CDR1 is SGHDT and CDR2 is YYEEEE. This chain's CDR3 is CASSLCEASGPKPSYEQYF. DNA for the CDR3: TGTGCCAGCAGCCTTTGTGAGGCTAGCGGGCCCAAACCCTCCTACGAGCAGTACTTC.

The chain recombines TRBV21-1 with TRBJ1-1; TRBD1 is the table's D call and was not checked against the DNA. TRBV21-1 is described as a pseudogene. This CDR3 comprises 14 residues. CDR3 sequence reads: CASSPTELNTEAFF. The CDR3 DNA reads as TGTGCCAGCAGCCCGACAGAGTTGAACACTGAAGCTTTCTTT.

In its sample, this clone was seen a few times. The chain combines TRBV4-1 with TRBJ2-7; D is perhaps TRBD1 or TRBD2 (7 bases each). This CDR3 has 14 amino acids. Per the germline V gene, CDR1 is MGHRA and CDR2 is YSYEKL. Trimming pared 4 bases from V and 7 bases from J, leaving 17 bases between. The CDR3 sequence is CASSLPGGAEEQYF. The CDR3, as DNA: TGCGCCAGCAGCCTCCCAGGGGGGGCGGAGGAGCAGTACTTC.